One sample yielded the 21 T cell receptor beta chains listed below, sequenced in a study of blood T cell repertoires in COVID-19. Profiling relied on immunoSEQ multiplex PCR, and the TCRdb table lists in-frame clones only, not all of them. The sample yields about 300,000 clones, approximately 89% seen once. The sample comprised peripheral blood. The receptors come from a woman aged 25 to 39 with COVID-19, enrolled during active disease.

The chain combines TRBV11-2 with TRBJ1-1, with TRBD1 matching 9 bases. Germline-derived CDR1 and CDR2 are SGHAT and FQNNGV. There are 16 residues in the CDR3. The V segment lost 5 bases and the J segment 8 bases; nucleotides outside the gene matches: 15. This CDR3 reads CASSVSTGGRGLEAFF. The DNA of the CDR3 is TGTGCCAGCAGCGTATCGACAGGGGGGAGGGGGCTGGAAGCTTTCTTT.

The chain joins TRBV13 to TRBJ1-1, with a weak D call TRBD1 (5 bases). Trimming removed 2 bases from V and 8 bases from J, with 12 bases in between. The CDR3 is made up of 13 amino acids. Germline CDR1 and CDR2: PRHDT and FYEKMQ (reference sequence). Written as DNA, the CDR3 is TGTGCCAGCAGCTTATCGGGGGTCAGGGAAGCTTTCTTT. Encoded protein: CASSLSGVREAFF.

This chain uses TRBV6-1 with TRBJ1-3; the D gene is possibly TRBD1 (5 bases). Germline V gene sequence: CDR1 MNHNS, CDR2 SASEGT. Trimming removed 3 bases at V and 3 bases at J, with 9 bases between. The CDR3 is 14 residues long. The CDR3 region has the DNA TGTGCCAGCAGTGATTTCGGGGGTGGAAACACCATATATTTT. Amino acids: CASSDFGGGNTIYF.

The J gene is TRBJ1-5, the V gene TRBV19; unclear D gene. The V gene's germline CDR1 is LNHDA and CDR2 SQIVND (reference sequence). With 5 bases removed from V and 7 bases from J, the gap between germline ends came to 15 bases. The CDR3 contains 14 residues. This CDR3 reads CASSEGEVGQPQHF. CDR3 nucleotide sequence: TGTGCCAGTAGTGAGGGCGAGGTGGGGCAGCCCCAGCATTTT.

The chain carries TRBV6-6 and TRBJ1-4; perhaps TRBD1 as D (5 bases). V was pared by 5 bases and J by 3 bases, with 10 bases between. CDR3 size: 14 residues. The germline CDR1 and CDR2 sequences are MNHNY and SVGAGI (reference sequence). The DNA of the CDR3 is TGTGCCAGCAGTACGTGGGGGGCTAATGAAAAACTGTTTTTT. It yields the protein CASSTWGANEKLFF.

The chain employs TRBV30 and TRBJ2-3; D remains unclear. Germline V gene data show CDR1 as GTSNPN and CDR2 as SVGIG (reference sequence). The CDR3 consists of 15 residues. V gave up 2 bases and J gave up 1 base, with 13 bases separating them. The CDR3 loop is CAWSKFLPGTDTQYF. CDR3 bases: TGTGCCTGGAGTAAGTTCCTCCCGGGCACAGATACGCAGTATTTT.

The V and J genes are TRBV19 and TRBJ1-1; the D gene is possibly TRBD1 (5 bases). There are 15 residues in the CDR3. Germline V gene sequence: CDR1 LNHDA, CDR2 SQIVND (reference sequence). Trimming pared 3 bases from V and 4 bases from J, leaving 15 bases between. The CDR3 reads CASSIGGVGSTEAFF. CDR3 in DNA: TGTGCCAGTAGTATTGGGGGGGTCGGGAGCACTGAAGCTTTCTTT.

This chain uses TRBV27 with TRBJ2-3, with 9 nucleotides matching TRBD1. The length of the CDR3 is 14 residues. CDR1 and CDR2 from the germline V gene are MNHEY and SMNVEV (reference sequence). V lost 0 bases and J lost 14; bases outside the gene matches: 9. The CDR3 nucleotides read TGTGCCAGCAGTTTATCGGGGACAGGGACGGGTTGGTATTTT. It translates to CASSLSGTGTGWYF.

The J gene is TRBJ2-7, the V gene TRBV20-1, with TRBD2 matching over 10 bases. Germline V CDR1 and CDR2: DFQATT, SNEGSKA (reference sequence). Unmatched junction bases numbered 7, after V lost 3 bases and J lost 2 bases. The CDR3 totals 15 residues. The DNA of the CDR3 is TGCAGTGCTAGTTCCCTAGCGGGAGCCCCCTACGAGCAGTACTTC. It yields the protein CSASSLAGAPYEQYF.

The rearrangement joins TRBV29-1 to TRBJ2-4; 10 bases align to TRBD2. Trimming took 8 bases from V and 5 from J; bases not matched to a gene: 9. The CDR3 contains 14 residues. Per germline, CDR1 SQVTM and CDR2 ANQGSEA. CDR3 loop: CSLAGACTQNIQYF. The CDR3 region has the DNA TGCAGCCTAGCGGGAGCGTGTACTCAAAACATTCAGTACTTC.

V is TRBV4-2 and J is TRBJ1-4, with 9 bases identical to TRBD1. V lost 4 bases to trimming and J lost 4 bases; unmatched junction nucleotides: 7. This CDR3 has 16 residues. Germline CDR1 LGHNA, CDR2 YNFKEQ. The DNA for the CDR3 is TGTGCCAGCAGCCTTCTAGGACAGGGGAATAATGAAAAACTGTTTTTT. Its translation is CASSLLGQGNNEKLFF.

V is TRBV18 and J is TRBJ1-3; 10 nucleotides match TRBD1. This CDR3 contains 16 residues. Trimming removed 2 bases from V and 4 bases from J; junction bases left unmatched: 5. CDR1 KGHSH and CDR2 LQKENI come from the germline V gene. CDR3 nucleotides: TGTGCCAGCTCACCAGCTGACAGGGGGCCCGGAAACACCATATATTTT. It translates to CASSPADRGPGNTIYF.

This chain links TRBV27 with TRBJ1-2; 9 bases align to TRBD1. Germline CDR1 is MNHEY and CDR2 is SMNVEV (reference sequence). The V gene end was trimmed by 6 bases and the J gene end by 7 bases; junction bases not matched to a gene: 6. This CDR3 comprises 13 residues. The CDR3 bases are TGTGCCAGCAGCCCTTGGACAGGGGCTGGCTACACCTTC. Its translation: CASSPWTGAGYTF.

The rearrangement links TRBV28 to TRBJ2-3; TRBD2 might be the D (6 bases). The germline CDR1 and CDR2 sequences are MDHEN and SYDVKM. Trimming cost V 10 bases and J 5 bases, with 22 bases left between them. The CDR3 is 15 amino acids. In nucleotides, the CDR3 is TGTGCCACCGGAACCGGGGCCGGGGGTGGAGATACGCAGTATTTT. The encoded protein is CATGTGAGGGDTQYF.

V gene TRBV6-5 combines with J gene TRBJ2-7; 7 bases are shared with TRBD1. J lost 5 bases, V lost 2 bases, and 6 bases had no gene match. The CDR3 totals 14 residues. Germline V gives CDR1 MNHEY, CDR2 SVGAGI. CDR3 nucleotides: TGTGCCAGCAGTTACAGGGACAGAGCTCACGAGCAGTACTTC. It specifies CASSYRDRAHEQYF.

This chain uses TRBV4-1 with TRBJ2-5, with D possibly being TRBD1 (5 bases). The ends were cut back, 4 bases at V and 5 bases at J, with 20 bases in the middle. Germline assignment: CDR1 MGHRA and CDR2 YSYEKL. The CDR3 runs 16 residues. The CDR3 reads CASSPRGFQGRETQYF. The CDR3 DNA sequence: TGCGCCAGCAGCCCTCGTGGTTTTCAGGGCAGGGAGACCCAGTACTTC.

The chain employs TRBV7-9 and TRBJ1-1; no definite D call. CDR1 SEHNR and CDR2 FQNEAQ come from the germline V gene (reference sequence). Deletions cut 5 bases from V and 1 base from J, with 11 bases between. The CDR3 is 14 residues long. CDR3 nucleotide sequence: TGTGCCAGCAGCCCATCATTTCCGAACACTGAAGCTTTCTTT. Translation: CASSPSFPNTEAFF.

The V call is TRBV7-8, the J call TRBJ2-7; the match to TRBD2 covers 8 bases. CDR1 SGHVS and CDR2 FQNEAQ come from the germline V gene. The junction had 3 bases not matched to a gene; V was cut back by 2 bases and J by 3 bases. The CDR3 runs to 14 residues. CDR3 in amino acids: CASSLREGLYEQYF. The CDR3 DNA follows: TGTGCCAGCAGCTTACGGGAGGGCCTCTACGAGCAGTACTTC.

The CDR3 spells CASSLGTGGDEQYF. Here the CDR3 DNA reads TGTGCCAGCAGTTTGGGGACAGGGGGCGACGAGCAGTACTTC. This chain links TRBV27 with TRBJ2-7, with 12 positions matching TRBD1. Unmatched junction bases numbered 2, after V lost 3 bases and J lost 5 bases. Germline CDR1 and CDR2: MNHEY and SMNVEV (reference sequence). The CDR3 totals 14 residues.

The rearrangement uses TRBV28 and TRBJ2-3, with D perhaps matching TRBD2 (7 bases). The CDR3 runs 15 residues. V was trimmed by 6 bases and J by 12 bases, leaving 25 bases between them. Germline V CDR1 and CDR2: MDHEN, SYDVKM. This CDR3 is CASSPGGGARPKQYF. In DNA form, the CDR3 reads TGTGCCAGCAGCCCGGGCGGGGGCGCACGACCCAAACAGTATTTT.

J is TRBJ2-2 and V is TRBV5-6, with 10 bases that match TRBD2. V gave up 4 bases and J gave up 4 bases; unmatched junction bases: 7. The CDR3 length is 16 residues. CDR1 is SGHDT and CDR2 is YYEEEE in the germline V gene. The CDR3 region is CASSPGLAELTGELFF. CDR3 sequence (DNA): TGTGCCAGCAGCCCTGGACTAGCGGAGCTCACCGGGGAGCTGTTTTTT. Filled out from reference TRBV5-6 and TRBJ2-2, the complete variable domain reads DAGVTQSPTHLIKTRGQQVTLRCSPKSGHDTVSWYQQALGQGPQFIFQYYEEEERQRGNFPDRFSGHQFPNYSSELNVNALLLGDSALYLCASSPGLAELTGELFFGEGSRLTVL.